The rows below give T cell receptor beta chains drawn from one sample of a study of cytomegalovirus exposure and HLA in healthy donors. Sequencing was performed with immunoSEQ multiplex PCR; in TCRdb, only in-frame clones are kept and a portion is missing. The profile covers about 160,000 clones, with about 80% appearing a single time and approximately 2% taken by the ten largest. Sequenced sample: PBMCs. The source is a female donor in good health and CMV-seronegative. Each CDR3 is given with its conserved first and last residue. Each record gives: CDR3 DNA, CDR3 protein, V gene, J gene, clone size, D gene. A D gene is named only where the DNA matches it firmly. Clone size is shown for a subset of rows, as once, few, many or a class of expanded clone.

CDR3nt: TGTGCCAGCAGCAGAGGACAGTCCAGTAGTGAAAAACTGTTTTTT
CDR3aa: CASSRGQSSSEKLFF
v_gene: TRBV7-9
j_gene: TRBJ1-4
abundance: -
d_gene: -

CDR3nt: TGCGCCAGCAGCCTAGACCCGGGCGGACTCGAGCAGTACTTC
CDR3aa: CASSLDPGGLEQYF
v_gene: TRBV5-1
j_gene: TRBJ2-7
abundance: -
d_gene: -

CDR3nt: TGTGCCAGCAGTGACGGGGATCAGCCCCAGCATTTT
CDR3aa: CASSDGDQPQHF
v_gene: TRBV2
j_gene: TRBJ1-5
abundance: -
d_gene: -

CDR3nt: TGTGCCAGCAGCGTAGGCTGGAGGACTAGCGGCAAGCAGTTCTTC
CDR3aa: CASSVGWRTSGKQFF
v_gene: TRBV9
j_gene: TRBJ2-1
abundance: -
d_gene: TRBD2

CDR3nt: TGTGCCTGGAGTGTCAGAGGCAATGAGCAGTTCTTC
CDR3aa: CAWSVRGNEQFF
v_gene: TRBV30
j_gene: TRBJ2-1
abundance: -
d_gene: -

CDR3nt: TGCAGCGTTGATAGTCAGGGAAGGAAGAGGTACACTGAAGCTTTCTTT
CDR3aa: CSVDSQGRKRYTEAFF
v_gene: TRBV29-1
j_gene: TRBJ1-1
abundance: -
d_gene: -

CDR3nt: TGTGCCAGCAGCCGTCCCGGGACAGGGTCTTATGGCTACACCTTC
CDR3aa: CASSRPGTGSYGYTF
v_gene: TRBV7-9
j_gene: TRBJ1-2
abundance: few
d_gene: TRBD1

CDR3nt: TGTGCCATCAGTGGGGGGCCCGAATACGAGCAGTACTTC
CDR3aa: CAISGGPEYEQYF
v_gene: TRBV10-3
j_gene: TRBJ2-7
abundance: -
d_gene: -

CDR3nt: TGTGCCAGCAACCTAAGGGGGCCCAACACTGAAGCTTTCTTT
CDR3aa: CASNLRGPNTEAFF
v_gene: TRBV7-8
j_gene: TRBJ1-1
abundance: few
d_gene: TRBD1

CDR3nt: TGCGCCAGCAGCCCCGAACAGGGGAAGGGAGAAAAACTGTTTTTT
CDR3aa: CASSPEQGKGEKLFF
v_gene: TRBV5-1
j_gene: TRBJ1-4
abundance: few
d_gene: TRBD1

CDR3nt: TGTGCCAGCTCCCGAGGACTAGCGGGAGTGGAGACCCAGTACTTC
CDR3aa: CASSRGLAGVETQYF
v_gene: TRBV18
j_gene: TRBJ2-5
abundance: -
d_gene: TRBD2

CDR3nt: TGTGCCAGTGGGTGGGGGCGCCCTAGGGCTTTCTTT
CDR3aa: CASGWGRPRAFF
v_gene: TRBV2
j_gene: TRBJ1-1
abundance: -
d_gene: -

CDR3nt: TGTGCCAGCAGCCAAGTTACGGGGGGGACAGATACGCAGTATTTT
CDR3aa: CASSQVTGGTDTQYF
v_gene: TRBV4-2
j_gene: TRBJ2-3
abundance: -
d_gene: TRBD2

CDR3nt: TGTGCCACCAGCAGAGACAACTCTGGGGCCAACGGCCTGACTTTC
CDR3aa: CATSRDNSGANGLTF
v_gene: TRBV15
j_gene: TRBJ2-6
abundance: -
d_gene: -

CDR3nt: TGTGCCAGCTCACCGATCGACATGACCACCGGGGAGCTGTTTTTT
CDR3aa: CASSPIDMTTGELFF
v_gene: TRBV18
j_gene: TRBJ2-2
abundance: -
d_gene: -

CDR3nt: TGTGCCAGCAGTGATTCAGTAGGGGCCCTCCACTTT
CDR3aa: CASSDSVGALHF
v_gene: TRBV6-4
j_gene: TRBJ1-6
abundance: -
d_gene: -

CDR3nt: TGTGCCAGCAGTGGGGACAGGGGGATTGCTGGCTACACCTTC
CDR3aa: CASSGDRGIAGYTF
v_gene: TRBV2
j_gene: TRBJ1-2
abundance: -
d_gene: TRBD1

CDR3nt: TGTGCCAGCAGTGTCCAAGGGGGCGAAGACGAGCAGTACTTC
CDR3aa: CASSVQGGEDEQYF
v_gene: TRBV27
j_gene: TRBJ2-7
abundance: few
d_gene: TRBD1

CDR3nt: TGCGCCAGCAGCTTGGCCCTTCCAGATACGCAGTATTTT
CDR3aa: CASSLALPDTQYF
v_gene: TRBV5-1
j_gene: TRBJ2-3
abundance: -
d_gene: -

CDR3nt: TGTGCCAGTAGACGAGGGGGGGTCGAGACCCAGTACTTC
CDR3aa: CASRRGGVETQYF
v_gene: TRBV19
j_gene: TRBJ2-5
abundance: -
d_gene: -